This T cell receptor beta chain was obtained from a study of TIL therapy for anti-PD-1-resistant metastatic lung cancer. At the level of the study: Progressing patients received lymphodepletion, expanded TIL infusion and IL-2. Half of patients were current or former smokers.

The libraries were made with immunoSEQ v3. TCRdb's table, derived via immunoSEQ multiplex PCR, lists solely in-frame clones and lacks some. Counted here are under 70,000 clones, about 73% occurring once; the ten biggest clones make up 1.5% to 2%. The V gene's germline CDR1 is SGHTA and CDR2 FQGNSA. With V trimmed by 1 base and J by 4 bases, 3 bases remained unmatched. This CDR3 spans 15 amino acids. Time point here: pre-treatment sample, taken before nivolumab and TIL therapy. This receptor was taken from a person aged 25-79 years with non-small cell lung cancer. The source material was blood, sampled at baseline. The rearrangement joins TRBV7-2 to TRBJ1-2, with 10 bases identical to TRBD1. The CDR3 bases are TGTGCCAGCAGCTTAGGGGGACAGGGGACCTATGGCTACACCTTC. Its translation: CASSLGGQGTYGYTF.